A single sample is the source of the 2 T cell receptor beta chains below, sequenced in a study of T cell responses to AZD1222 COVID-19 vaccine. Produced via immunoSEQ multiplex PCR; TCRdb's table is partial and in-frame only. The data show some 150,000 clones, around 90% seen once. The sample consisted of peripheral blood, taken on day 0 of AZD1222 vaccination. The receptors come from an adult in good health.

The genes are TRBV3-1 (or the pseudogene TRBV3-2) and TRBJ2-1; possible D gene TRBD1, 5 bases. Germline V gene sequence: CDR1 LGHDT, CDR2 YNNKEL (reference sequence). V lost 4 bases and J lost 0, with 10 bases in between. This CDR3 contains 15 residues. CDR3 coding DNA: TGTGCCAGCAGCCTTGGACACAGCTCCTACAATGAGCAGTTCTTC. The encoded protein is CASSLGHSSYNEQFF.

This clone was seen once. The chain couples TRBV12-3 or TRBV12-4 to TRBJ1-1; D perhaps matches TRBD1 (5 bases). There are 12 residues in the CDR3. The ends were cut back, 4 bases at V and 5 bases at J, with 8 bases in the middle. The CDR3 DNA is TGTGCCAGCAGTTGGGGACTAACTGAAGCTTTCTTT. It translates to CASSWGLTEAFF.